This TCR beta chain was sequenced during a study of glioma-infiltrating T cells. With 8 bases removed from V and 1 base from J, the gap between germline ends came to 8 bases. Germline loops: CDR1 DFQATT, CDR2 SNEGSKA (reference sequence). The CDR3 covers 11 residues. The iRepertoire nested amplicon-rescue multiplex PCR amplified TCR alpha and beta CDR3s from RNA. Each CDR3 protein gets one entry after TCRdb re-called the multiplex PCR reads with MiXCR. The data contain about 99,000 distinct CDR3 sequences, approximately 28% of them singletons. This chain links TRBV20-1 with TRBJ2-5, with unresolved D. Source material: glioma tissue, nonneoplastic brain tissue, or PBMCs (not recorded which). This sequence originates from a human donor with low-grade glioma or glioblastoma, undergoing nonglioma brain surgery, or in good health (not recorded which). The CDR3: CSPTLQETQYF. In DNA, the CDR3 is TGCAGTCCCACCCTCCAAGAGACCCAGTACTTC.